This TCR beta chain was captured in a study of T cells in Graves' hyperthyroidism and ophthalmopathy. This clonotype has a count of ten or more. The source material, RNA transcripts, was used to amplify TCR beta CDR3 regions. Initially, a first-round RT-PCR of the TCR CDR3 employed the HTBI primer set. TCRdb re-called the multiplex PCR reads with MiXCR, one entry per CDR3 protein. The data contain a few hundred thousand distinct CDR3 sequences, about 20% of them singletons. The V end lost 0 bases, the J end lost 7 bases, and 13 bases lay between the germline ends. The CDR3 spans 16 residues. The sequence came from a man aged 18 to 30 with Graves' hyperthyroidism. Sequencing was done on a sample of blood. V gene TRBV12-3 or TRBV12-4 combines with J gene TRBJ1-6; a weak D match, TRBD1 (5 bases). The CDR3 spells CASSLARGTHNSPLHF. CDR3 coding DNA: TGTGCCAGCAGTTTAGCTCGGGGGACGCACAATTCACCCCTCCACTTT.